This T cell receptor (beta chain) emerged from a study of OX40 agonist ivuxolimab in advanced cancers. About the investigation overall: Ivuxolimab, which targeted the costimulatory receptor OX40 (CD134), was an agonistic, fully human IgG2 monoclonal antibody. Intravenous ivuxolimab was administered to patients every 2 weeks at six dose levels: 0.01, 0.1, 0.3, 1.5, 3 and 10 mg/kg. Of the approximately 53 patients in dose escalation, about 19 had hepatocellular carcinoma, approximately 15 had melanoma, 9 had renal cell carcinoma and 9 had head and neck cancer. In the dose-escalation cohort, 70% to 90% of patients were male, and the mean age was roughly 60 years with a range of about 20 to 80. Prior anti-PD-1, anti-PD-L1 or anti-CTLA-4 therapy was permitted, and approximately 39% of dose-escalation patients had received checkpoint inhibitors. Partial responses were achieved by three dose-escalation patients, of whom one had hepatocellular carcinoma and two had cutaneous melanoma. The point of sequencing TCRbeta in the periphery was to test whether ivuxolimab changed TCR sequence diversity and drove clonal T-cell expansion. The paper describes the monotherapy dose-escalation part (N of about 50 patients) of the phase I trial of ivuxolimab.

The CDR3 goes from the cysteine to the phenylalanine over 13 residues. The only DNA kept is the CDR3, 39 bases in frame from the first base. Deletion took 6 bases off V and 7 bases off J, with a span of 13 bases between the germline ends. The germline V gene provides CDR1 MDHEN and CDR2 SYDVKM. Points the paper makes about the study in general: Low levels of normalized T-cell clonal expansion were also seen in some patients who did not respond. Which antigens the clonally expanded peripheral T cells were specific for was not determined. At doses of 0.1 to 3.0 mg/kg, clonal expansion of both CD4+ and CD8+ T cells in blood was seen between baseline and week 6. On average, CD8+ T cells showed more expanded clones than CD4+ T cells after ivuxolimab. In the 0.1-3.0 mg/kg groups, partial responders had among the lowest normalized peripheral clonal expansion, particularly in CD8+ T cells.

The trial excluded patients who had a history of autoimmune disease or were on systemic immunosuppression. Peripheral blood for TCR sequencing was collected from all dose cohorts at baseline, on cycle 4 day 1, and on cycle 7 day 1. Samples were obtained from an open-label, multicenter, first-in-human phase I dose-escalation trial of ivuxolimab. Adults with locally advanced or metastatic melanoma, renal cell carcinoma, hepatocellular carcinoma or head and neck squamous cell carcinoma were enrolled in the trial. Before TCR sequencing, CD4+ and CD8+ T cells were separately sorted from peripheral blood. For sequencing of the TCRbeta CDR3 region, genomic DNA was extracted from the sorted cells. TCRbeta CDR3 regions were sequenced using the immunoSEQ Assay. Entries here come from immuneACCESS through TCRdb and include only in-frame sequences with V and J called. Some clones fail to appear in such tables; in the studies checked, an unresolved V gene covers under half of the shortfall, and the cause of the remainder is unknown. In this sample the table shows 40,000 to 45,000 clones, roughly 90% of which occur a single time. Of the sample, about 14% falls within the top ten clones.

With regard to this clone: Its antigen specificity is not known. There are no base qualities to consult, and no much larger clone falls within one base.

The source was CD4+ or CD8+ T cells sorted from blood, collected in a trial of the OX40 agonist ivuxolimab. The sequence was obtained from an adult with an advanced solid tumor such as melanoma, head and neck, liver or kidney cancer. The chain uses TRBV28 and TRBJ2-1; TRBD1 could be the D gene, as 5 bases match. The nucleotide sequence reads TGTGCCAGCAGGCAGGGCTCCCTGAATGAGCAGTTCTTC. Translated, it reads CASRQGSLNEQFF.